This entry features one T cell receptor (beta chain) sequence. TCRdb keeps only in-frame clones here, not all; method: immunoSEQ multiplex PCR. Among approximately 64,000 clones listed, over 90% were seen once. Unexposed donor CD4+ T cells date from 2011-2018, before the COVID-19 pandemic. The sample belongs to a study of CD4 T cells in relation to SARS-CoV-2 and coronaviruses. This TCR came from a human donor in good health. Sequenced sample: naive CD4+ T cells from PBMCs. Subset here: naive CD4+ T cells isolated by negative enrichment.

The CDR3 spells CASPGYNEQFF. In DNA form, the CDR3 reads TGTGCCAGCCCAGGGTACAATGAGCAGTTCTTC. The chain links TRBV5-6 to TRBJ2-1; a possible D gene is TRBD1 (5 bases). The germline CDR1 and CDR2 sequences are SGHDT and YYEEEE. The CDR3 is made up of 11 amino acids. V was cut by 7 bases and J by 4 bases, with 6 bases left in between.